This T cell receptor (beta chain) is from a study of cytomegalovirus exposure and HLA in healthy donors (dated by TCRdb to about 2017). Some background on the complete study: According to an earlier analysis of around 600 of the donors, about 179 million T cells yielded 117 million unique TCR beta sequences and 276 Gb of sequence data. An early release that covered fewer than 800 HLA-typed donors contained approximately 300 gigabases of sequencing data and tens of millions of unique TCR sequences. Of the roughly 390 genotyped donors, roughly 76% were placed in the genetic ancestry cluster associated with self-reported Caucasian donors. The study aimed to test whether signatures of past pathogen exposure could be identified by cataloging public T cell receptors. The T cell repertoires of roughly 660 subjects were profiled by immunosequencing and related to cytomegalovirus serostatus. In addition to the first cohort of 666 subjects, a separate validation cohort of 130 or so different subjects was used. High-throughput TCR immunosequencing, statistical association of individual TCRs with disease status, and machine learning were combined to predict cytomegalovirus infection status. A later analysis re-examined previously published TCR beta repertoires from about 700 donors and added high-resolution HLA genotyping to investigate patterns of TCR occurrence. In the later analysis, no new phenotypic data were used to find candidate immune exposures; instead, reliance was placed on TCR beta sequences and their occurrence across donors. To decide whether each TCR beta V gene segment behaved as functional or pseudogenic, an earlier analysis of approximately 590 of the donors relied on high-throughput TCR beta sequencing. Donor age, sex, ethnicity and CMV serostatus were compiled together with the repertoire data. In a later genetic analysis, genome-wide SNP genotypes for about 55% of the roughly 700 donors were used, and that subset was treated as a discovery cohort. Every discovery cohort repertoire had been produced on one sequencing platform. Both class I and class II loci were covered by HLA typing, at four-digit resolution. Typing coverage varied by locus: roughly 629-630 donors for A, B, C, DRB1 and DQB1; roughly 510 for DQA1; about 590 for DPA1; around 450 for DPB1. Because of strong linkage in the cohort, roughly five DR-DQ haplotypes were treated as single units for association and clustering. Among about 400 genotyped donors of the cohort, an average of around 250,000 unique TCR beta nucleotide sequences was sequenced per donor, of which about 18% were non-productive.

Library generation was performed with the immunoSEQ multiplex PCR assay. The multiplex PCR relied on a mix of 60 forward primers for TCR Vbeta segments and 13 reverse primers for TCR Jbeta segments. Amplification of the CDR3 region of rearranged TCR beta genes was performed with a multiplex PCR assay on genomic DNA. The amplified TCR beta libraries were sequenced on the Illumina HiSeq System as 87-base-pair reads. In the original analysis: Across the roughly 600 repertoires, a later analysis counted about 81 million unique TCR beta chains, around 11 million of which were shared by at least two donors. Raw reads were error-corrected and collapsed into unique sequences by a nearest-neighbor algorithm in which closely related sequences were merged to remove PCR and sequencing errors. Alignment of CDR3 sequences to IMGT reference sequences was used to assign V, D and J gene segments. For a sequence to be retained, a match of at least six nucleotides was required to both a V gene segment and a J gene segment. A rearrangement counted as productive if the CDR3 had no stop codons and remained in frame with V and J, and every other rearrangement counted as non-productive. CDR3 was defined by IMGT convention, running from the second conserved V-encoded cysteine to the conserved J-encoded phenylalanine. In an earlier analysis of around 570 of the donors, sequences lacking an unambiguous match to a single V gene segment were excluded. An earlier analysis of roughly 590 of the donors called V segments functional above 56.7% productive rearrangements and segregating when the between-donor standard deviation exceeded 5%. A statistical classification framework was developed to diagnose cytomegalovirus status using the catalog of TCR beta chain sequences. In a later analysis, TCR nucleotide sequences were compared against IMGT/GENE-DB human TR gene sequences so that V and J genes could be assigned. A later analysis assigned CDR3 sequences and most-parsimonious VDJ recombination scenarios with the TCRdist pipeline. In a later analysis, every TCR beta chain was defined by the combination of its CDR3 amino acid sequence and its V-gene family, and reads without a unique V-gene family were dropped. In a later analysis, approximately 590 highly shared, low-generation-probability nucleotide sequences were removed to address suspected cross-contamination and a sequencing artifact. For each public chain, a later analysis derived a clonal expansion index from normalized ranks of inferred template counts within each repertoire. In a later analysis, generation probabilities were computed using a VDJ recombination model fitted to out-of-frame rearrangements, and the results were checked against IGoR. Hypergeometric tests were used in a later analysis to score TCR-TCR, TCR-HLA and TCR-CMV co-occurrence, with a repertoire-size bias correction applied to the TCR pairs. In a later analysis, false discovery rates were estimated by permuting HLA or CMV assignments 20 times. A later analysis grouped co-occurring TCRs with DBSCAN, adding TCRdist sequence similarity when clustering within HLA-allele-positive subsets. Repertoires with fewer than 30,000 or more than 120,000 public chains, plus five repertoires with anomalous nucleotide sharing, were excluded from co-occurrence clustering. Sourced from immuneACCESS, this table was stored by TCRdb with only in-frame sequences that have V and J called. A share of the clones is absent; for the studies checked, an unresolved V gene accounts for under half, and the remainder has no known explanation. The D gene and trimming were derived from the DNA, and the V and J assignments and clone size from that table. In all, the sample holds about 210,000 clones, and about 80% of those were seen once. The ten largest clonotypes hold less than 2% of the sample.

The germline V gene provides CDR1 SGDLS and CDR2 YYNGEE. The CDR3 measures 15 amino acids from cysteine to phenylalanine. Only CDR3 DNA is held: 45 bases, read in frame from base 1. For this chain, trimming is 5 bases at the V end and 6 bases at the J end, and the number of junction bases without a gene match is 8. In total, just over 650 healthy bone marrow donors made up the cohort. All cohort members were sampled while nominally healthy, although unrecorded immune exposures were likely present. The donor was CMV seronegative and belonged to the group of more than 300 seronegative cohort members. Each donor provided a peripheral blood sample, and peripheral blood mononuclear cells were used for TCR beta sequencing. Genomic DNA was extracted from the blood cell samples with the Qiagen DNeasy Blood Extraction Kit. General study outcomes and caveats: The authors suggested that the approach could potentially be extended to other disease states and immunological phenotypes. Because some donors lacked HLA typing at each locus, the association tests relied only on the typed subset. Specific HLA alleles were associated with 16,951 TCR beta sequences at a false discovery rate of 0.05 in a later analysis. In the study, about 150 TCR beta chains were listed as associated with cytomegalovirus. In a later genetic analysis, a missense DCLRE1C variant was associated with V-gene and J-gene trimming of TCR beta chains, and the association was replicated in an independent cohort. Only TCR beta chains were sequenced in this cohort, and the absence of alpha or paired-chain data limited detectable features. In a later analysis, several top co-occurrence clusters were reported to appear linked to parvovirus B19, influenza, CMV and Epstein-Barr virus. In vitro tests confirmed that a few of the cytomegalovirus-associated TCR beta chains recognize cytomegalovirus antigens. A further reported finding was that TCR beta sequences accurately predicted the HLA-A and HLA-B alleles for most subjects in the first cohort. Because counts were too low, fewer than 20 rarely observed V segments, including chromosome 9 orphons, were excluded from the earlier analysis of around 640 of the donors. According to a later analysis, most CMV-associated TCR beta chains appeared to be HLA-restricted, and the HLA associations seemed to be driven largely by CMV exposure. The sequencing pipeline was judged likely to have produced a cluster of highly shared sequence variants as a technical artifact. Correlated functional status among segregating V segments might reflect linkage disequilibrium, but an unknown experimental factor could not be ruled out. The classifier was reported to diagnose cytomegalovirus status with high specificity and sensitivity in both the original cohort and the validation cohort. According to a later analysis, TCR association rates differed among HLA loci, with DRB1 alleles showing the most associated TCRs and HLA-C alleles showing the fewest. In a later analysis, HLA-associated TCR beta chains showed more clonal expansion and lower generation probabilities than non-associated chains that were equally common. While some public TCRs were present in many individuals, most TCR sequences turned up only very rarely across donors. The only immune exposure information available for the cohort was CMV serostatus. An earlier analysis of 587 of the donors showed that most TCR beta V segments appeared in productive rearrangements either about 90% or about 30% of the time, which broadly matched IMGT annotations. The presence/absence analyses assumed that sequencing depth was roughly uniform across donors, and that assumption may not be true. Because the 87-base-pair reads could not distinguish some IMGT-functional V segments, including TRBV6-2 and TRBV6-3, those segments were excluded. A later genetic analysis reported fewer N-insertions in productive TCRs among donors in an Asian-associated ancestry cluster than the roughly 650-donor mean. Strong co-occurrence of HLA alleles, especially DR and DQ, made assigning TCR associations to individual alleles difficult.

With respect to this clone: Its antigen has not been determined. No per-base quality is available; no much larger clone lies one base away.

Sequencing was carried out using PBMCs. The rearranged chain carries TRBV9 and TRBJ2-1; 10 nucleotides in the junction match TRBD2. This TCR was sampled from a male donor in good health and CMV-seronegative. The bases read TGTGCCAGCAGTGCCGTGGTAGCGGGGGGCAATGAGCAGTTCTTC. Its translation reads: CASSAVVAGGNEQFF. Reference TRBV9 and TRBJ2-1 proteins supply the regions before and after the CDR3; the full variable domain is: DSGVTQTPKHLITATGQRVTLRCSPRSGDLSVYWYQQSLDQGLQFLIQYYNGEERAKGNILERFSAQQFPDLHSELNLSSLELGDSALYFCASSAVVAGGNEQFFGPGTRLTVL.